The clone carrying this T cell receptor beta chain was observed many times. Its antigen is unidentified. The record originates from a study of regulatory T cells in long-lasting Graves disease. Whole-study context: Patients with new Graves' disease had used antithyroid drugs below 3 months. Study-level points and caveats: What was studied was peripheral blood only, and not thyroid tissue.

TCR beta libraries were built with iRepertoire HTBI primers and Arm-PCR of CDR3 regions. Each CDR3 protein is one row after TCRdb ran MiXCR on the multiplex PCR reads. Of approximately 250,000 distinct CDR3 sequences detected, around 19% appear once; the ten largest clones hold less than 25%. As for time point: newly diagnosed GD, antithyroid drugs for less than 3 months. RNA extracted from PBMCs served as the sequencing template. Criteria from the American Thyroid Association guidelines were applied to diagnose Graves' disease. This TCR came from a female donor with Graves disease. The sequenced sample was peripheral blood mononuclear cells (PBMCs), obtained at new diagnosis, from a patient treated with antithyroid drugs.

CDR3 nucleotide sequence: TGTGCCAGCTGGGCTGGGGACGGCGGCTACACCTTC. Its translation: CASWAGDGGYTF. The chain joins TRBV2 to TRBJ1-2, with D possibly being TRBD1 (5 bases). CDR3 length equals 12 residues. Germline V gene data show CDR1 as SNHLY and CDR2 as FYNNEI. Trimming stripped 8 bases from V and 8 bases from J, with 15 bases between.